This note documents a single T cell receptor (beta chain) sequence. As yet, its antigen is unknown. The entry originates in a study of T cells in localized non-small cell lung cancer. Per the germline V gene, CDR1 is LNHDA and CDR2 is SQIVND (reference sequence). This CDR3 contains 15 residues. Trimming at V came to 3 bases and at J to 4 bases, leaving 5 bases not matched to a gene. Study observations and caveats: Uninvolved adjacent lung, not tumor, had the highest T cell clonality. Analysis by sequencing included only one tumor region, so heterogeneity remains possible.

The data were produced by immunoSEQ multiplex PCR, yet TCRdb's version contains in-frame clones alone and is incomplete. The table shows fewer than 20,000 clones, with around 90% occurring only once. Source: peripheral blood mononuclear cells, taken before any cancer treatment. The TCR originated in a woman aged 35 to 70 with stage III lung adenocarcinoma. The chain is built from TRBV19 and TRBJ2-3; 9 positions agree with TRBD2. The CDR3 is CASSIGLAGADTQYF. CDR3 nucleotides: TGTGCCAGTAGTATTGGTTTAGCGGGAGCAGATACGCAGTATTTT. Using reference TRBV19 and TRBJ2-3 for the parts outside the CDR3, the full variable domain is DGGITQSPKYLFRKEGQNVTLSCEQNLNHDAMYWYRQDPGQGLRLIYYSQIVNDFQKGDIAEGYSVSREKKESFPLTVTSAQKNPTAFYLCASSIGLAGADTQYFGPGTRLTVL.